The 4 T cell receptor beta chains in this list originate from one sample, sequenced in a study of technical replicates of blood from several donors. The data were produced by immunoSEQ multiplex PCR, yet TCRdb's version contains in-frame clones alone and is incomplete. The sample yields some 80,000 clones, 90% to 95% seen once. The sequenced material came from T cells isolated from PBMCs. These receptors were taken from a human donor in good health.

A single count supports this clone. The genes are TRBV19 and TRBJ2-7, with TRBD2 as a possible D gene (5 bases). The V end was cut by 0 bases, the J end by 5 bases, with 17 bases between. The germline gives CDR1 LNHDA, CDR2 SQIVND (reference sequence). CDR3 length equals 16 residues. The CDR3 bases are TGTGCCAGTAGTATAGATATCTGGGGAGTGGGGAACGAGCAGTACTTC. Translation: CASSIDIWGVGNEQYF.

The J gene is TRBJ2-7, the V gene TRBV11-2; D might be TRBD1 (6 bases). Trimming removed 5 bases at V and 7 bases at J, with 21 bases between. The CDR3 loop spans 15 amino acids. CDR1 is SGHAT, CDR2 FQNNGV, per germline. CDR3: CASSAQRTALGEQYF. DNA for the CDR3: TGTGCCAGCAGCGCCCAGAGGACAGCTCTAGGGGAGCAGTACTTC.

The chain couples TRBV10-3 to TRBJ2-2, with 11 bases that match TRBD1. J gave up 5 bases and V 7 bases, and 3 bases lay outside the gene matches. Germline CDR1 is ENHRY and CDR2 is SYGVKD. This CDR3 is built from 14 residues. The CDR3 loop is CAIKGTGGTGELFF. DNA of the CDR3: TGTGCCATCAAGGGGACAGGGGGGACCGGGGAGCTGTTTTTT.

The rearrangement joins TRBV2 to TRBJ2-5, with 8 positions matching TRBD2. The CDR3 length is 15 residues. The V gene's germline CDR1 is SNHLY and CDR2 FYNNEI. V lost 9 bases, J lost 5 bases, and 14 bases stayed unmatched. The CDR3, as DNA: TGTGCCAGTCAGCTTCCTAGCGGGTGGATGGAGACCCAGTACTTC. This translates into CASQLPSGWMETQYF.